This T cell receptor (beta chain) was captured by sequencing in a study of blood T cell repertoires in COVID-19. Study-level background: Sites in the United States, Italy and Spain provided acute and convalescent COVID-19 samples.

The protocol was immunoSEQ multiplex PCR, while the TCRdb copy is restricted to in-frame clones and leaves out a portion. Counted here are 58,000 or so clones, 74% occurring once; the ten biggest clones make up over 25%. The CDR3 loop spans 15 amino acids. V dropped 3 bases and J dropped 1; count of bases not matched to a gene: 2. From germline, CDR1 is SGHDT and CDR2 YYEEEE. The sample taken for sequencing was peripheral blood. The J gene is TRBJ2-5, the V gene TRBV5-6, with 11 bases lining up with TRBD2. The sequence derives from a woman aged 80 or over with acute or convalescent COVID-19. The CDR3 DNA reads TGTGCCAGCAGCTCGGGACTAGCGGTCCAAGAGACCCAGTACTTC. Translating gives CASSSGLAVQETQYF.